This T cell receptor beta chain is from a study of blood T cell repertoires in COVID-19 (dated by TCRdb to 2020 to 2022). Concerning the study at large: Samples from collaborators originated in the United States, Italy and Spain and spanned both the acute and convalescent phases of COVID-19. The prospective study material was composed of cDNA or gDNA derived from T cells, B-cell-depleted T cells, or PBMCs. The dataset comprised deeply sampled blood TCRbeta repertoires from subjects exposed to, actively infected with, or recovered from COVID-19. The repertoires were made available in a free public database intended to serve as a resource for research on the immune response to SARS-CoV-2. The samples were drawn from two sources: the first 160 participants of the ongoing ImmuneRACE study, and 1,200 or so subjects contributed by 6 global collaborators. A de-identified subject ID, COVID-19 status, age in years and sex were almost always included in the sample metadata. Where HLA class I and class II types were available, the types were taken from metadata supplied by the sample provider, not from assay-based typing. On the study overall, not on this receptor specifically: The amount of clinical and demographic metadata varied by source and participant and was provided uncurated.

For CDR1 and CDR2, the germline V gene (reference sequence) lists SEHNR and FQNEAQ. V is cut by 7 bases and J by 5 bases, and the space between the germline ends is 17 bases. The CDR3 starts with the cysteine, ends with the phenylalanine, and has 14 residues. This entry keeps only the CDR3 DNA: 42 bases, framed from base 1. In Seattle, one collaborating source enrolled patients while the infection was active and tracked those patients longitudinally over the course of disease. Whole blood was collected in K2EDTA tubes by collaborating institutions according to the institutions' own protocols. For TCRbeta analysis, collaborators shipped samples in one of three forms: frozen whole blood, isolated PBMCs, or DNA extracted from either of those sample types. The immunoSEQ Assay, a bias-controlled multiplex PCR, was used to amplify TCRbeta CDR3 regions from genomic DNA. In the original analysis: The number of nucleated cells in each sample was estimated by amplification of reference gene primers within the assay. To quantify the absolute abundance of each unique TCRbeta CDR3 rearrangement, sequence reads were collapsed and filtered. For each sample, productive Simpson clonality was calculated by taking the square root of Simpson's diversity index across productive rearrangements. The table was pulled from immuneACCESS by TCRdb, which kept in-frame rearrangements only. Such tables lose some clones; where checked, under half of the loss comes from unresolved V genes, and the rest has no known cause. That table supplies the V and J calls and clone size; D and trimming were determined from the DNA. This sample is represented by roughly 24,000 clones; roughly 89% of them were singletons. The biggest ten clones account for approximately 25% of the sample.

Details on this clone: Its antigen has not been determined. Base qualities are not provided; no much larger clone lies one nucleotide away.

This sequence was found in a man aged 65-85 years with COVID-19, enrolled during active disease. The sample comprised peripheral blood. Recombination linked TRBV7-9 to TRBJ1-1; the D gene is perhaps TRBD1, on 5 matching bases. The CDR3 region has the sequence CASTPSGENTEAFF. Read as DNA, the sequence is TGTGCCAGCACCCCTTCGGGGGAGAATACTGAAGCTTTCTTT.